This T cell receptor beta chain was captured by sequencing in a study of blood T cell repertoires in COVID-19. Source study methods: Estimation of nucleated cell counts was performed using reference gene primer amplification. Some clones are missing from TCRdb's copy, which holds only in-frame ones; the method was immunoSEQ multiplex PCR. V, J and clone size were drawn from that table, and D and trimming were deduced from the DNA. The data hold 45,000 to 65,000 clones, with 90% to 95% observed a single time. Trimming at V came to 3 bases and at J to 5 bases, leaving 14 bases not matched to a gene. Germline V gene data show CDR1 as MNHEY and CDR2 as SMNVEV (reference sequence). The CDR3 length is 17 residues.

Source material: peripheral blood. The sequence was obtained from a man aged 45-65 years with acute or convalescent COVID-19. The rearrangement uses TRBV27 and TRBJ2-5; 8 bases fit TRBD1. This CDR3 is CASSFTRDRTGLETQYF. The DNA of the CDR3 is TGTGCCAGCAGTTTCACTCGAGACAGGACAGGGCTGGAGACCCAGTACTTC.